This is a list of T cell receptor beta chains from one sample in a study of blood T cell repertoires in COVID-19. Libraries were prepared by immunoSEQ multiplex PCR; TCRdb keeps only in-frame clonotypes and omits some of them. In the table there are 62,000 or so clones, about three quarters of which are singletons. The sample was peripheral blood. Receptors were obtained from a human donor in a cohort sampled during active COVID-19. The CDR3 runs from the conserved cysteine through the conserved F or W. Fields, in order: J gene, CDR3 length, V gene, D gene, clone size, CDR3 DNA, CDR3 protein. A D gene is named only where the DNA matches it firmly. A clone size is listed for some rows: how often the clone was seen (once, few, many), or a class if it is expanded.

TRBJ1-1,19,TRBV10-1,TRBD1,-,TGCGCCAGCACGACGGGACAGGGCTTATTATCGGGTGGGAACACTGAAGCTTTCTTT,CASTTGQGLLSGGNTEAFF
TRBJ2-5,15,TRBV10-2,TRBD2,-,TGCGCCAGCAGTGAAATAGCGGGGGGCCAAGAGACCCAGTACTTC,CASSEIAGGQETQYF
TRBJ2-2,14,TRBV10-2,TRBD1,-,TGCGCCAGCAGCGGGACAGGGGGCTCCGGGGAGCTGTTTTTT,CASSGTGGSGELFF
TRBJ1-2,16,TRBV9,TRBD1,few,TGTGCCAGCAGCGGAGGCCAACAGGGGGGAAGTTATGGCTACACCTTC,CASSGGQQGGSYGYTF
TRBJ2-6,20,TRBV4-1,TRBD2,-,TGCGCCAGCAGCCAAGATCCCCCTAGCGGGGCTAGCTCTGGGGCCAACGTCCTGACTTTC,CASSQDPPSGASSGANVLTF
TRBJ1-6,14,TRBV28,-,-,TGTGCCAGCAGCCCCGGGGGGGGGCTAGCTCCCCTCCACTTT,CASSPGGGLAPLHF
TRBJ1-2,13,TRBV21-1,-,-,TGTGCCAGCAGCACACGATACAGCTATGGCTACACCTTC,CASSTRYSYGYTF
TRBJ1-6,15,TRBV6-2/TRBV6-3,TRBD1,few,TGTGCCAGCAGTCTGGGACAGCCTAATAATTCACCCCTCCACTTT,CASSLGQPNNSPLHF
TRBJ2-5,20,TRBV7-2,TRBD1,-,TGTGCCAGCAGCTTAGCACCGGGACAGGGACTTCTAGCGGCACAAGAGACCCAGTACTTC,CASSLAPGQGLLAAQETQYF
TRBJ2-2,17,TRBV4-2,TRBD2,-,TGTGCCAGCAGCCCCCTCCTAGCGGGGGCCCTCACCGGGGAGCTGTTTTTT,CASSPLLAGALTGELFF
TRBJ1-1,16,TRBV18,-,-,TGTGCCAGCTCACCATCTGGGGCAGTTACGGGTACTGAAGCTTTCTTT,CASSPSGAVTGTEAFF
TRBJ1-6,14,TRBV6-5,-,-,TGTGCCAGCAGACCCGGGTCGGGGGGGAAGCCCCTCCACTTT,CASRPGSGGKPLHF
TRBJ1-1,16,TRBV5-4,TRBD1,-,TGTGCCAGCAGGCCGGGACAGGGGGCGAGGAACACTGAAGCTTTCTTT,CASRPGQGARNTEAFF
TRBJ2-3,15,TRBV11-2,TRBD2,-,TGTGCCAGCAGCTCCGGGACTAGCGGCACAGATACGCAGTATTTT,CASSSGTSGTDTQYF
TRBJ1-4,15,TRBV5-4,TRBD1,-,TGTGCCAGCAGCACACCGGGACAGGGGTACGAAAAACTGTTTTTT,CASSTPGQGYEKLFF
TRBJ2-5,14,TRBV7-9,-,-,TGTGCCAGCAGCTTTAGCGAGTACCAAGAGACCCAGTACTTC,CASSFSEYQETQYF
TRBJ2-2,16,TRBV7-8,-,-,TGTGCCAGCAGCTTAGCGGCGGTCCCGAACACCGGGGAGCTGTTTTTT,CASSLAAVPNTGELFF
TRBJ2-2,15,TRBV2,-,few,TGTGCCAGCAGTGAGAGGGGGTTCGGCACCGGGGAGCTGTTTTTT,CASSERGFGTGELFF
TRBJ1-5,17,TRBV7-8,TRBD1,-,TGTGCCAGCAGCCGGAAGTTGGACAGGGTGAGAGGTCAGCCCCAGCATTTT,CASSRKLDRVRGQPQHF
TRBJ2-1,14,TRBV3-1/TRBV3-2,-,-,TGTGCCAGCAGCCCCCGGGACTCGTACGGGGAGCAGTTCTTC,CASSPRDSYGEQFF
TRBJ2-1,14,TRBV20-1,TRBD2,-,TGCAGTGCTAGTGCCTCGGGACTAAACAATGAGCAGTTCTTC,CSASASGLNNEQFF
TRBJ1-3,14,TRBV3-1/TRBV3-2,-,-,TGTGCCAGCAGCCGAGCGGGAAGAGGAAACACCATATATTTT,CASSRAGRGNTIYF
TRBJ1-2,16,TRBV15,-,-,TGTGCCACCAGCAGAGATTCAACGGGAACCCCGAATGGCTACACCTTC,CATSRDSTGTPNGYTF
TRBJ2-7,14,TRBV15,-,few,TGTGCCACCAGCAGAGGTGGCAGCGGAAACGAGCAGTACTTC,CATSRGGSGNEQYF
TRBJ1-2,14,TRBV15,-,few,TGTGCCACCAGCAGATCCTACGGGGACTATGGCTACACCTTC,CATSRSYGDYGYTF
TRBJ2-7,14,TRBV19,TRBD1,-,TGTGCCAGTAGTTTTGGGGACAGGGCTTACGAGCAGTACTTC,CASSFGDRAYEQYF
TRBJ1-6,18,TRBV4-1,-,-,TGCGCCAGCAGCCAAGATCCAGGGGACCACTCCTATAATTCACCCCTCCACTTT,CASSQDPGDHSYNSPLHF
TRBJ2-5,14,TRBV19,-,-,TGTGCCAGTAGTATCGGCCAGGGACAAGAGACCCAGTACTTC,CASSIGQGQETQYF
TRBJ1-2,10,TRBV6-5,-,-,TGTGCCAGCACTGACTATGGCTACACCTTC,CASTDYGYTF
TRBJ1-1,14,TRBV27,-,-,TGTGCCAGCAGTTTGGCCATCACGAACACTGAAGCTTTCTTT,CASSLAITNTEAFF
TRBJ2-1,17,TRBV7-3,TRBD2,-,TGTGCCAGCAGCTTAACGTCCCTAGCGGGGGGGCGGGCTGAGCAGTTCTTC,CASSLTSLAGGRAEQFF
TRBJ2-3,17,TRBV19,TRBD2,-,TGTGCCAGTAGCAAATTGGGGACTAGCGGTAGCACAGATACGCAGTATTTT,CASSKLGTSGSTDTQYF
TRBJ2-7,15,TRBV3-1/TRBV3-2,TRBD2,-,TGTGCCAGCAGCCATGCGGGGAGGGCTAGCTACGAGCAGTACTTC,CASSHAGRASYEQYF